The 2 T cell receptor beta chains below come from one sample, sequenced in a study of cytomegalovirus exposure and HLA in healthy donors. With 60 Vbeta and 13 Jbeta primers, the PCR was carried out. Method: immunoSEQ multiplex PCR; TCRdb's copy keeps in-frame clones and lacks some. The sample includes approximately 150,000 clones, approximately 79% of them seen just once. Sequenced sample: PBMCs. Source of these receptors: a human donor in good health.

The V and J genes are TRBV15 and TRBJ1-1; D is undetermined. V was cut by 0 bases and J by 2 bases, with 10 bases left in between. The CDR3 is 15 amino acids. In germline, CDR1 is LNHNV, CDR2 YYDKDF (reference sequence). DNA of the CDR3: TGTGCCACCAGCAGAGATCCTTCAGGAAACACTGAAGCTTTCTTT. Amino acids: CATSRDPSGNTEAFF.

As for this clone: The sample holds other DNA sequences that translate to the same CDR3. The chain has TRBV9 and TRBJ1-6; the D gene is possibly TRBD1 (6 bases). The germline gives CDR1 SGDLS, CDR2 YYNGEE. CDR3 size: 15 residues. V lost 0 bases to trimming and J lost 8 bases, with 12 bases between them. As DNA, the CDR3 is TGTGCCAGCAGCGTAGCCTCGACAGGTGATTCACCCCTCCACTTT. Translated: CASSVASTGDSPLHF.